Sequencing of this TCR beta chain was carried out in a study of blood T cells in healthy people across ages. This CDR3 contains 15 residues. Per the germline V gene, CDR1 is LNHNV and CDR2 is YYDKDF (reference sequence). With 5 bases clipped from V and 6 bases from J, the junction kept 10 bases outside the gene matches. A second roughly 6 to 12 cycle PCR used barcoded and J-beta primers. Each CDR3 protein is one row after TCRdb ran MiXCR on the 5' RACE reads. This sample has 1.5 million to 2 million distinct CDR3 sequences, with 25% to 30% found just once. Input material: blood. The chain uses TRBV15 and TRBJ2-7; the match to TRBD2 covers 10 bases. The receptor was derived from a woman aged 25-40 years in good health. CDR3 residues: CATSLSGRALSEQYF. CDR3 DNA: TGTGCCACCAGCCTGAGCGGGAGGGCCCTCAGCGAGCAGTACTTC.